These T cell receptor beta chains were read from a single sample in a study of blood T cell repertoires in COVID-19. The method was immunoSEQ multiplex PCR; TCRdb's version includes in-frame clones alone and lacks a portion of them. The top ten hold roughly a third of the sample, which has 75,000 to 90,000 clones, 78% seen once. The material sequenced was peripheral blood. These receptors all come from a man aged 60 to 69 with COVID-19, enrolled during active disease. The CDR3 runs from the conserved cysteine through the conserved F or W. The D gene is left open where the match is weak. Rows may omit the clone size; those that give it use once, few, many or a size class.

j_call d_call v_call clone_size cdr3_aa cdr3_nt
TRBJ1-2 - TRBV6-5 - CASRLRRDYGYTF TGTGCCAGCAGGCTCAGGAGGGACTATGGCTACACCTTC
TRBJ2-7 TRBD1 TRBV2 - CASSSTGVYEQYF TGTGCCAGCAGCTCAACAGGGGTCTACGAGCAGTACTTC
TRBJ2-5 TRBD2 TRBV7-9 - CASSSPGGVETQYF TGTGCCAGCAGCTCCCCGGGAGGGGTGGAGACCCAGTACTTC
TRBJ2-7 - TRBV7-9 once CASSPPRGLAAYEQYF TGTGCCAGCAGCCCCCCCCGCGGGCTGGCGGCCTACGAGCAGTACTTC
TRBJ1-1 - TRBV6-6 - CASSSSTEAFF TGTGCCAGCAGTTCTAGCACTGAAGCTTTCTTT
TRBJ2-7 - TRBV5-5 - CASSVPSGSVYEQYF TGTGCCAGCAGCGTGCCGTCAGGCTCTGTCTACGAGCAGTACTTC
TRBJ2-1 TRBD1 TRBV2 - CASSEAWTGGRNEQFF TGTGCCAGCAGTGAAGCGTGGACAGGGGGAAGAAATGAGCAGTTCTTC
TRBJ2-2 - TRBV24-1 once CATSTAGTNTGELFF TGTGCCACCAGTACGGCAGGAACTAACACCGGGGAGCTGTTTTTT
TRBJ2-1 TRBD1 TRBV15 - CATSGGQGFLNNEQFF TGTGCCACCAGCGGAGGACAGGGGTTTCTGAATAATGAGCAGTTCTTC
TRBJ2-1 - TRBV21-1 - CASSKGSRTSGRPTNNEQFF TGTGCCAGCAGCAAAGGGTCCCGGACTAGCGGGAGGCCTACCAACAATGAGCAGTTCTTC
TRBJ2-7 TRBD1 TRBV7-2 - CASSRDRGLYEQYF TGTGCCAGCAGCCGGGACAGGGGGCTTTACGAGCAGTACTTC
TRBJ2-2 TRBD2 TRBV9 - CASSPRGLVGTGELFF TGTGCCAGCAGCCCCAGGGGACTAGTCGGCACCGGGGAGCTGTTTTTT
TRBJ2-3 TRBD2 TRBV5-1 once CASSFAAGASTDTQYF TGCGCCAGCAGCTTCGCAGCGGGAGCGAGCACAGATACGCAGTATTTT
TRBJ2-2 - TRBV30 - CAWSARGRTGELFF TGTGCCTGGAGTGCTCGCGGGCGCACCGGGGAGCTGTTTTTT
TRBJ2-5 TRBD1 TRBV4-1 many CASSRRGQGETQYF TGCGCCAGCAGCCGCAGGGGGCAGGGTGAGACCCAGTACTTC
TRBJ2-2 - TRBV19 - CAIGVGELFF TGTGCCATAGGGGTAGGGGAGCTGTTTTTT
TRBJ1-6 TRBD1 TRBV7-3 - CASSLKGQISPLHF TGTGCCAGCAGCTTAAAGGGACAGATTTCACCCCTCCACTTT
TRBJ2-7 - TRBV6-5 - CASSSSNPGEQYF TGTGCCAGCAGTTCGTCCAATCCGGGAGAGCAGTACTTC
TRBJ2-2 - TRBV19 once CACNDRYNTGELFF TGTGCCTGTAACGACAGATACAACACCGGGGAGCTGTTTTTT
TRBJ1-2 TRBD1 TRBV9 - CASSAGTGNNYGYTF TGTGCCAGCAGCGCCGGGACAGGGAATAACTATGGCTACACCTTC
TRBJ1-1 TRBD1 TRBV10-2 - CASREGAEYTEAFF TGCGCCAGCAGGGAGGGGGCTGAGTACACTGAAGCTTTCTTT
TRBJ1-5 - TRBV7-2 few CASSSSSNQPQHF TGTGCCAGCAGCTCCAGTAGCAATCAGCCCCAGCATTTT
TRBJ2-7 - TRBV18 - CASSLPGEQYF TGTGCCAGCTCCCTCCCGGGGGAGCAGTACTTC
TRBJ2-7 TRBD2 TRBV2 few CASSESRGVAYEQYF TGTGCCAGCAGTGAATCGCGGGGGGTAGCCTACGAGCAGTACTTC
TRBJ2-7 - TRBV13 - CASSTLTDWEQYF TGTGCCAGCAGCACCCTGACAGATTGGGAGCAGTACTTC
TRBJ2-5 TRBD1 TRBV9 - CASSEGQGQETQYF TGTGCCAGCAGCGAAGGACAGGGACAAGAGACCCAGTACTTC
TRBJ1-4 - TRBV27 - CASALRYYSTNEKLFF TGTGCCAGCGCCTTGAGATATTATTCAACTAATGAAAAACTGTTTTTT
TRBJ2-1 TRBD2 TRBV6-2/TRBV6-3 - CASSYSGTTVVF TGTGCCAGCAGTTACTCCGGGACTACAGTTGTCTTC
TRBJ2-2 - TRBV19 - CASSIAVYTGELFF TGTGCCAGTAGTATAGCGGTCTACACCGGGGAGCTGTTTTTT
TRBJ1-5 TRBD1 TRBV18 - CASSLTGGRGNQPQHF TGTGCCAGCTCACTGACAGGGGGACGCGGCAATCAGCCCCAGCATTTT
TRBJ2-1 TRBD2 TRBV5-5 - CASSSWTSGSSYNEQFF TGTGCCAGCAGCTCCTGGACTAGCGGGAGCTCCTACAATGAGCAGTTCTTC
TRBJ2-5 TRBD2 TRBV3-1/TRBV3-2 few CASSLGLAGAQYF TGTGCCAGCAGCCTAGGACTAGCGGGGGCCCAGTACTTC
TRBJ2-3 - TRBV7-2 few CASSFHTDTQYF TGTGCCAGCAGCTTTCACACAGATACGCAGTATTTT
TRBJ1-5 - TRBV10-1 - CASTRPIRNQPQHF TGCGCCAGCACCAGGCCTATCAGGAATCAGCCCCAGCATTTT
TRBJ2-3 TRBD1 TRBV20-1 - CSASGRGSKGDTQYF TGCAGTGCTAGTGGCAGGGGGTCTAAAGGGGATACGCAGTATTTT